Below, 5 T cell receptor beta chains from the same sample are listed, as sequenced in a study of cytomegalovirus exposure and HLA in healthy donors (dated by TCRdb to 2016 to 2017). The library was prepared using the immunoSEQ multiplex PCR assay. This immuneACCESS table, as held by TCRdb, lists in-frame sequences with V and J called but not all clones. Of the missing ones, under half trace to an unresolved V gene in checked studies; the others have no known cause. The sample table lists about 110,000 clones, about 88% of them with a count of one. Of the sample, about 2.1% is held by the ten largest clones. Input material: PBMCs. The receptors originated from a woman in her late teens or twenties in good health and CMV-seronegative.

V is TRBV28 and J is TRBJ2-7; 10 bases align to TRBD2. Germline-derived CDR1 and CDR2 are MDHEN and SYDVKM. Germline trimming cut 8 bases from V and 7 bases from J; bases unmatched to any gene: 5. The CDR3 length is 12 residues. The CDR3 reads CASEVSGREQYF. The CDR3 DNA sequence: TGTGCCAGCGAAGTTAGCGGGAGGGAGCAGTACTTC.

V gene TRBV2 combines with J gene TRBJ1-3, with TRBD1 matching over 7 bases. Germline CDR1 SNHLY, CDR2 FYNNEI. The CDR3 length is 15 residues. The V segment lost 3 bases and the J segment 2 bases; nucleotides outside the gene matches: 4. The CDR3 DNA reads as TGTGCCAGCAGTGAGGGACAGACGCCTGGAAACACCATATATTTT. It is translated as CASSEGQTPGNTIYF.

The gene calls are TRBV4-2 and TRBJ1-1; unclear D gene. CDR1 and CDR2 from the germline V gene are LGHNA and YNFKEQ. V lost 0 bases, J lost 1 base, and 6 bases lay in between. The CDR3 covers 14 residues. The CDR3 reads CASSQDWANTEAFF. Written as DNA, the CDR3 is TGTGCCAGCAGCCAAGATTGGGCGAACACTGAAGCTTTCTTT.

J is TRBJ1-3 and V is TRBV2; no clear D gene. Trimming took off 4 bases at V and 1 base at J, with 17 bases between the two ends. CDR1 and CDR2 from the germline V gene are SNHLY and FYNNEI. The CDR3 covers 17 residues. Here the CDR3 reads CASSGGWTEMSGNTIYF. The CDR3 DNA reads as TGTGCCAGCAGTGGAGGGTGGACCGAGATGTCTGGAAACACCATATATTTT.

The rearrangement uses TRBV7-9 and TRBJ1-5, with TRBD1 as a possible D gene (6 bases). V was trimmed by 4 bases and J by 1 base, leaving 14 bases between them. Germline CDR1 reads SEHNR; CDR2 reads FQNEAQ (reference sequence). The CDR3 covers 16 residues. The CDR3 loop reads CASSSIQGLSNQPQHF. In DNA, the CDR3 is TGTGCCAGCAGCTCAATACAGGGTTTGAGCAATCAGCCCCAGCATTTT.